A selection of T cell receptor beta chains follows, all from one sample in a study of molecular identifiers for immune sequencing clone quantification. Each CDR3 protein is one row after TCRdb ran MiXCR on the PCR reads. This table holds around 470,000 distinct CDR3 sequences, 25% found once. Sequencing input: naive CD8+ T cells from blood, with Jurkat cell RNA spiked in. These receptors all stem from a human donor in good health. Some libraries in this study had Jurkat cell RNA spiked in. Both conserved end residues are part of each CDR3. D genes are given only for firm matches.

j_call v_call d_call cdr3_aa
TRBJ1-5 TRBV15 . CATSRGLGALPQHF
TRBJ1-1 TRBV7-9 TRBD1 CASSSGDRAMNTEAFF
TRBJ1-5 TRBV19 TRBD1 CASSTDRGLDQPQHF
TRBJ2-1 TRBV28 TRBD2 CASIEVSGRASEQFF
TRBJ2-7 TRBV12-3/TRBV12-4 TRBD2 CASSFTRDPYSGRASEQYF
TRBJ1-5 TRBV21-1 . CASSTNRDSNQPQHF
TRBJ1-5 TRBV6-5 . CASSQSLGGQPQHF
TRBJ1-5 TRBV6-1 TRBD1 CASSEFLPRGDQPQHF
TRBJ2-7 TRBV9 . CASSVSPGQRYEQYF
TRBJ2-7 TRBV20-1 TRBD1 CSARDRAGGTYEQYF
TRBJ2-7 TRBV19 . CASSMGDPPSYEQYF
TRBJ1-1 TRBV9 . CASSVVSGGWSNTEAFF
TRBJ2-3 TRBV28 . CATQGDTQYF
TRBJ1-2 TRBV29-1 . CSVLGESYGYTF
TRBJ2-1 TRBV27 . CASSRGPLGYNEQFF
TRBJ2-1 TRBV19 TRBD2 CACSPQAPGLAGTNEQFF
TRBJ2-5 TRBV29-1 . CSVEAQGETQYF
TRBJ2-3 TRBV20-1 . CSARLPLRQAADTQYF
TRBJ2-1 TRBV6-2/TRBV6-3 . CASSGTSSYNEQFF
TRBJ2-7 TRBV7-9 . CASSSPHFYEQYF
TRBJ2-1 TRBV6-5 TRBD1 CANSYSRDRGFEQFF
TRBJ2-5 TRBV6-5 TRBD2 CASSYSGGGETQYF
TRBJ1-5 TRBV27 . CASSSHLTMTQTHQPQHF
TRBJ1-4 TRBV20-1 . CSARGRTGLNEKLFF